This TCR beta chain was found in a study of T cell changes during pregnancy in multiple sclerosis. Data came from immunoSEQ multiplex PCR; TCRdb stores just in-frame clones and leaves some out. Among about 66,000 clones listed, roughly 90% were seen once. Trimming removed 5 bases from V and 0 bases from J, with 10 bases in between. The CDR3 runs to 14 residues. Germline V gives CDR1 LNHDA, CDR2 SQIVND (reference sequence). The sample here was CD8+ T cells from peripheral blood mononuclear cells, taken before pregnancy. V gene TRBV19 combines with J gene TRBJ1-1; possibly TRBD1 for D (5 bases). This receptor was obtained from a female donor with multiple sclerosis, enrolled in a pregnancy study. CDR3 in amino acids: CASSAQQVNTEAFF. CDR3 DNA sequence: TGTGCCAGTAGTGCCCAACAGGTGAACACTGAAGCTTTCTTT.